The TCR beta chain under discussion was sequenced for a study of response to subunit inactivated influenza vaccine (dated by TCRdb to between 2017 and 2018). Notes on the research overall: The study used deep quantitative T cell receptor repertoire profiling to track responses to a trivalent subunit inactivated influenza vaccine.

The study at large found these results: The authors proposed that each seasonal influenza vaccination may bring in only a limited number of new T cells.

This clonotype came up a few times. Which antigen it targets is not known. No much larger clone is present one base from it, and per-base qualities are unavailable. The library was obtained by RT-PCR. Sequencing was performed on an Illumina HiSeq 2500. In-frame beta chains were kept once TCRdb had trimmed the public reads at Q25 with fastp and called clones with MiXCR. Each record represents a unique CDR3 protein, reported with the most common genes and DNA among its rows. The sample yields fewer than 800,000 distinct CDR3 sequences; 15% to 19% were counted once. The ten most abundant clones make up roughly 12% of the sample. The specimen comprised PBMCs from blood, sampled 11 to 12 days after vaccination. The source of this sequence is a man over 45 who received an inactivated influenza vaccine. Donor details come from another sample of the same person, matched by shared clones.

The CDR3 sequence is CASSTGVEQFF. The DNA is as follows: TGTGCCAGCAGTACAGGGGTTGAGCAGTTCTTC. The V gene is TRBV12-3 or TRBV12-4 and the J gene is TRBJ2-1, with TRBD1 matching 7 junction bases. The CDR3, cysteine through phenylalanine, is 11 amino acids long. Only the CDR3 portion is preserved as DNA: 33 bases, with reading frame beginning at the first base. Germline trimming amounts to 5 bases on V and 9 bases on J, with 1 as the count of junction bases outside the gene matches.